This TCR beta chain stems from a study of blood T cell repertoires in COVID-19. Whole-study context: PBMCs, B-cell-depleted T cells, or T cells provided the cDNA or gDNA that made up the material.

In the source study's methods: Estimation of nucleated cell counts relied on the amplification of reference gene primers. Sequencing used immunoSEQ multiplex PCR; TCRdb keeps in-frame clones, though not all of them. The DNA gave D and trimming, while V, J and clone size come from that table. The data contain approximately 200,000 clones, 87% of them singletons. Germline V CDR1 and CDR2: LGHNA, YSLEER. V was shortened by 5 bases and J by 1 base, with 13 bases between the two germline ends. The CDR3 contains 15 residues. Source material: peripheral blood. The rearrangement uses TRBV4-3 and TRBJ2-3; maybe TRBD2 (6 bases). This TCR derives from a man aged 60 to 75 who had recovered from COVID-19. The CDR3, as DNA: TGCGCCAGCAGCAAGTCTAGCGCAGGCACAGATACGCAGTATTTT. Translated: CASSKSSAGTDTQYF.